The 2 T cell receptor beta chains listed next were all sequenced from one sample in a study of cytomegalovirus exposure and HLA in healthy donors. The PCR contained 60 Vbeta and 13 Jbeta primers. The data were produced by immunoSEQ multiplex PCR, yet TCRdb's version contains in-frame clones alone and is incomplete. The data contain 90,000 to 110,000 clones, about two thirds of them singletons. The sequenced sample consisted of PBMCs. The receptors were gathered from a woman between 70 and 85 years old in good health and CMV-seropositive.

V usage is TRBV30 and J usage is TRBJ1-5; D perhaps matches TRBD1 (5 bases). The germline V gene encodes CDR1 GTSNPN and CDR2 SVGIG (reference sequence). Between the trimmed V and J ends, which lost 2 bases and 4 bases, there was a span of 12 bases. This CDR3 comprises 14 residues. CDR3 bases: TGTGCCTGGAGTTCGGGACTGATAAATCAGCCCCAGCATTTT. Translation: CAWSSGLINQPQHF.

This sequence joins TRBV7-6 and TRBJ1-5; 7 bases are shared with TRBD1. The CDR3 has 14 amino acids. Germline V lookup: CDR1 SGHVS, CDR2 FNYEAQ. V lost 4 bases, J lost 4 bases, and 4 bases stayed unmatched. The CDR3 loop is CASSSGTANQPQHF. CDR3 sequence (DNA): TGTGCCAGCAGCTCCGGGACAGCTAATCAGCCCCAGCATTTT.